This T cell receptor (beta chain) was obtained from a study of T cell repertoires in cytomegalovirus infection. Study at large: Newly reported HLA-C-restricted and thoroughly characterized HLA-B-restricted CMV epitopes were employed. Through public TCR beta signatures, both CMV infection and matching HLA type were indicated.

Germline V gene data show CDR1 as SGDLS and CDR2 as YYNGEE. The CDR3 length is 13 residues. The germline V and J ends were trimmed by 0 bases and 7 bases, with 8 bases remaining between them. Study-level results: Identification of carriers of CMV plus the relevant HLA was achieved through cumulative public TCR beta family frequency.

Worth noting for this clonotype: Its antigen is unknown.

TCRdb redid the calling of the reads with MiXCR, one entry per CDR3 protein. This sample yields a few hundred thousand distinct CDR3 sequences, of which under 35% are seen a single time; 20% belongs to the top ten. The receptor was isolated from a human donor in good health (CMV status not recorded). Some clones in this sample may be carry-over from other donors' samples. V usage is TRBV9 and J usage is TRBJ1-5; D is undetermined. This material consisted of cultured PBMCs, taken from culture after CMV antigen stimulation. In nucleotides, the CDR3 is TGTGCCAGCAGCGTAGGGCCTGACCAGCCCCAGCATTTT. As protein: CASSVGPDQPQHF.